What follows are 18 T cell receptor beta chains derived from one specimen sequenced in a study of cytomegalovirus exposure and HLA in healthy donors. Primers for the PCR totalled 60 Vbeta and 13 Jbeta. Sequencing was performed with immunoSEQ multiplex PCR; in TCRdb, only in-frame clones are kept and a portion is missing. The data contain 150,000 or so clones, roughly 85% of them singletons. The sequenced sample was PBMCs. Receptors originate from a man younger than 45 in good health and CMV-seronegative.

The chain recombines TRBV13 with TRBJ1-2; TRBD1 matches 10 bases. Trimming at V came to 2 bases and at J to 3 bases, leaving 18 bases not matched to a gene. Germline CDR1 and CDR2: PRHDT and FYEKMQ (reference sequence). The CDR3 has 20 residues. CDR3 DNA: TGTGCCAGCAGCTTAAGCTATTCTATACCGGGACAGGGGTTAGACTATGGCTACACCTTC. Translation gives CASSLSYSIPGQGLDYGYTF.

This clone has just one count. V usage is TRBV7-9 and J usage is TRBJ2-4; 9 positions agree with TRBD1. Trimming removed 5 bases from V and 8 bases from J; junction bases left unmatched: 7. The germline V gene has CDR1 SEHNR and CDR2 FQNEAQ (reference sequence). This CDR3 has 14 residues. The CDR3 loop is CASSPQGAVDIQYF. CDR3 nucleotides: TGTGCCAGCAGCCCACAGGGGGCCGTCGACATTCAGTACTTC.

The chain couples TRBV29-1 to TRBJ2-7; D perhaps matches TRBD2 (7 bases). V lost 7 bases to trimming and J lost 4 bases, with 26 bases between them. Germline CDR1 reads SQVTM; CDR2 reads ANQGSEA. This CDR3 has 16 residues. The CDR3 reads CSAGVQGRTSLYEQYF. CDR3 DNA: TGCAGCGCTGGGGTACAGGGACGGACTAGTTTGTACGAGCAGTACTTC.

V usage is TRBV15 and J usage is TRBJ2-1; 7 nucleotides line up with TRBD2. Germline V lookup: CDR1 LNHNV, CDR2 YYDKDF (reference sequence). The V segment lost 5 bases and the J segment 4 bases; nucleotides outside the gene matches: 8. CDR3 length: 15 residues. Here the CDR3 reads CATSPASGPYNEQFF. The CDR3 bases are TGTGCCACCAGCCCCGCTAGCGGTCCGTACAATGAGCAGTTCTTC.

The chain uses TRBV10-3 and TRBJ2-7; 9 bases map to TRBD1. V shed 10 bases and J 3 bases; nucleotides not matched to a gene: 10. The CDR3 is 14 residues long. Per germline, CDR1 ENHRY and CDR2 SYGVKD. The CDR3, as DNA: TGTGCCACCGGACCGGGGACAGGGAACTACGAGCAGTACTTC. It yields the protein CATGPGTGNYEQYF.

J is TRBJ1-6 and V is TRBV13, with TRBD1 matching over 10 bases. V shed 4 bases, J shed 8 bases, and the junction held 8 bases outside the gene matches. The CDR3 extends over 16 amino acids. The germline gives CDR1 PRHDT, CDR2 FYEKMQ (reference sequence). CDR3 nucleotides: TGTGCCAGCAGCTCCGGGACAGGGGTATATCATTCACCCCTCCACTTT. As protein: CASSSGTGVYHSPLHF.

The CDR3, as DNA: TGTGCCAGCAGTTTGGGACTAGCGGGAGGGGTGCAGTTCTTC. Protein sequence: CASSLGLAGGVQFF. The rearrangement links TRBV28 to TRBJ2-1; 16 positions match TRBD2. J gave up 12 bases and V 3 bases, and 2 bases lay outside the gene matches. This CDR3 region has 14 residues. Germline values: CDR1 MDHEN, CDR2 SYDVKM.

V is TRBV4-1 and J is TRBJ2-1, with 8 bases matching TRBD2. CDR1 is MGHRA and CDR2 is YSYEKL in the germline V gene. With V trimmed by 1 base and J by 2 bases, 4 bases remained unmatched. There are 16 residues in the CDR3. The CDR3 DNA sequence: TGCGCCAGCAGCCAAGTGTTCGGGGGGGCCTACAATGAGCAGTTCTTC. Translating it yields CASSQVFGGAYNEQFF.

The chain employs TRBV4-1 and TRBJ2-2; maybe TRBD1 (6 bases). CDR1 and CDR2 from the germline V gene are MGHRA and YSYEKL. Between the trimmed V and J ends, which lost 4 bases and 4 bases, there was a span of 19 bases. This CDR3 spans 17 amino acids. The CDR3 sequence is CASSRRKGDRGTGELFF. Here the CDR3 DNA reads TGCGCCAGCAGCCGCCGTAAGGGGGATCGAGGCACCGGGGAGCTGTTTTTT.

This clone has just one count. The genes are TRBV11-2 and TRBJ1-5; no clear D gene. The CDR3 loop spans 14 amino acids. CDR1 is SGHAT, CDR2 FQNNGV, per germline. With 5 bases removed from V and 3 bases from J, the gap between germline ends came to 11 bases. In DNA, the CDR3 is TGTGCCAGCAGCCTCCGGGGAGCCAATCAGCCCCAGCATTTT. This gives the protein CASSLRGANQPQHF.

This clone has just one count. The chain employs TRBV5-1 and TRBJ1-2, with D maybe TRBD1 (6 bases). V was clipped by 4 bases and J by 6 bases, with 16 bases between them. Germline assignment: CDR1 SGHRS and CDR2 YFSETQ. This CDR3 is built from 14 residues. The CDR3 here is CASSVGQSSDGYTF. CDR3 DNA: TGCGCCAGCAGCGTAGGACAGTCCTCGGATGGCTACACCTTC.

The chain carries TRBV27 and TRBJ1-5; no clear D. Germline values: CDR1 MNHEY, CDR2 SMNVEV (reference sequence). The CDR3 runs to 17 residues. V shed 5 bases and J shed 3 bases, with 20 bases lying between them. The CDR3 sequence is CASSAIFQASNNQPQHF. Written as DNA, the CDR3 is TGTGCCAGCAGTGCGATCTTCCAGGCATCTAACAATCAGCCCCAGCATTTT.

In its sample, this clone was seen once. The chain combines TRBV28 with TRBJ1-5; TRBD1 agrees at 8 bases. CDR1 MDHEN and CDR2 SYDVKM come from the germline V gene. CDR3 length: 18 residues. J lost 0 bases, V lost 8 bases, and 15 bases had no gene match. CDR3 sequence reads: CASGSTGVNVDSNQPQHF. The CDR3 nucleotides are TGTGCCAGCGGATCGACAGGGGTCAACGTTGATAGCAATCAGCCCCAGCATTTT.

The CDR3 is CAWSRRPRGSTDTQYF. CDR3 DNA sequence: TGTGCCTGGAGCCGTCGACCGCGGGGTAGCACAGATACGCAGTATTTT. The chain recombines TRBV30 with TRBJ2-3; D may be TRBD2 (6 bases). Trimming shortened V by 3 bases and J by 0 bases, and 16 bases separated the two germline ends. Per the germline V gene, CDR1 is GTSNPN and CDR2 is SVGIG (reference sequence). CDR3 length: 16 residues.

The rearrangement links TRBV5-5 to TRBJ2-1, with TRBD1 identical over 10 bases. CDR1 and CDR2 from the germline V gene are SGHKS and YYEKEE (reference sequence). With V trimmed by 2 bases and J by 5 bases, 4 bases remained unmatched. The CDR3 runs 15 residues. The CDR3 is CASSFGQGVDNEQFF. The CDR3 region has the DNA TGTGCCAGCAGCTTCGGACAGGGGGTCGACAATGAGCAGTTCTTC. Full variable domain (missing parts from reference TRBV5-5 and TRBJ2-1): DAGVTQSPTHLIKTRGQQVTLRCSPISGHKSVSWYQQVLGQGPQFIFQYYEKEERGRGNFPDRFSARQFPNYSSELNVNALLLGDSALYLCASSFGQGVDNEQFFGPGTRLTVL.

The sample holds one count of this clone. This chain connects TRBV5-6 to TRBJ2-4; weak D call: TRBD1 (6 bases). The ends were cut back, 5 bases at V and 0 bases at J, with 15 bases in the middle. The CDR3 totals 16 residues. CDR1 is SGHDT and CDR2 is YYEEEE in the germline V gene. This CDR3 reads CASRRNVQGAKNIQYF. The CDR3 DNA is TGTGCCAGCAGGAGAAACGTACAGGGAGCCAAAAACATTCAGTACTTC. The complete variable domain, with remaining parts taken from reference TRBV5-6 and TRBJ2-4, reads DAGVTQSPTHLIKTRGQQVTLRCSPKSGHDTVSWYQQALGQGPQFIFQYYEEEERQRGNFPDRFSGHQFPNYSSELNVNALLLGDSALYLCASRRNVQGAKNIQYFGAGTRLSVL.

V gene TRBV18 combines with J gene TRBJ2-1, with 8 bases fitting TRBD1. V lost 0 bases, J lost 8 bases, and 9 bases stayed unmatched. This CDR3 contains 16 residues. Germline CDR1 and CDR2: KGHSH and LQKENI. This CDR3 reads CASSPPTGQGNDEQFF. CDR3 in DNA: TGTGCCAGCTCACCACCGACAGGACAGGGCAACGATGAGCAGTTCTTC.

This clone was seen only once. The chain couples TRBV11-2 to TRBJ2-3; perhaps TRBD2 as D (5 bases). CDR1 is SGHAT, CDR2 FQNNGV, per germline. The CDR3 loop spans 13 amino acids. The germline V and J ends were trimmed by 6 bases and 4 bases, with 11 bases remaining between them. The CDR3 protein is CASSHAGADTQYF. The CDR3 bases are TGTGCCAGCAGTCACGCCGGGGCAGATACGCAGTATTTT.